The clone carrying this T cell receptor beta chain was seen a few times. Germline CDR1 reads SEHNR; CDR2 reads FQNEAQ (reference sequence). This CDR3 has 17 residues. V gave up 2 bases and J gave up 1 base; unmatched junction bases: 8. This specimen comes from a study of blood T cells in healthy people across ages. Combining a sample-barcoded 5' primer with a J-beta primer mix, a second PCR ran for roughly 7 to 12 cycles. Unique molecular identifiers of 12 random nucleotides labeled each cDNA. TCRdb re-analysed the 5' RACE reads in MiXCR, keeping a single row per CDR3 protein. This sample yields about 800,000 distinct CDR3 sequences, of which 25% are seen a single time; under 4.5% belongs to the top ten. These data were also reused for a study on T cells of mothers and their children.

The chain links TRBV7-9 to TRBJ2-4; 7 bases fit TRBD2. This sequence was found in a boy aged 5-17 years in good health. Sequenced: blood. The CDR3 sequence: CASSLSPAGVAKNIQYF. The CDR3 region has the DNA TGTGCCAGCAGCTTATCGCCGGCGGGAGTGGCCAAAAACATTCAGTACTTC. The whole variable domain, remainder taken from reference TRBV7-9 and TRBJ2-4, is DTGVSQNPRHKITKRGQNVTFRCDPISEHNRLYWYRQTLGQGPEFLTYFQNEAQLEKSRLLSDRFSAERPKGSFSTLEIQRTEQGDSAMYLCASSLSPAGVAKNIQYFGAGTRLSVL.